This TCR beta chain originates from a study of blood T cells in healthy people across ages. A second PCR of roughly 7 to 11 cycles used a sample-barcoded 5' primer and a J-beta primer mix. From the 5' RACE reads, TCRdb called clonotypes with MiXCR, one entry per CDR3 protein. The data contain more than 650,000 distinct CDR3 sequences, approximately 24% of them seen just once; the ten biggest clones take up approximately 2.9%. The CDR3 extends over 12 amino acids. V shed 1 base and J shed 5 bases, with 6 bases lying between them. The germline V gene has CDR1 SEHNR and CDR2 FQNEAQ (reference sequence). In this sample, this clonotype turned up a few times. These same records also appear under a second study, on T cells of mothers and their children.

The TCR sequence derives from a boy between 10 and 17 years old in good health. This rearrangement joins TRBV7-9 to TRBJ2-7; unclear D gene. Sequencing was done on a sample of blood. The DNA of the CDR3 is TGTGCCAGCAGCTTAGGGATTCACGAGCAGTACTTC. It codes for CASSLGIHEQYF.